A single sample is the source of the 4 T cell receptor beta chains below, sequenced in a study of control samples from healthy donors and cancer patients. The table came from immunoSEQ multiplex PCR; TCRdb's copy has only in-frame clones and leaves some out. Seen here are roughly 100,000 clones, roughly 90% observed once, and the top ten hold approximately 20%. The sequencing input was PBMCs. These receptor sequences come from a man between 60 and 70 years old with lung cancer.

V gene TRBV5-6 combines with J gene TRBJ1-4; possible D gene TRBD1, 5 bases. CDR3 length equals 15 residues. V lost 5 bases, J lost 5 bases, and 16 bases lay in between. Germline loops: CDR1 SGHDT, CDR2 YYEEEE. Here the CDR3 DNA reads TGTGCCAGCAGGCGGGAGGGGTCTCAGAATGAAAAACTGTTTTTT. It codes for CASRREGSQNEKLFF.

The J gene is TRBJ1-2, the V gene TRBV18; 9 nucleotides match TRBD1. The CDR3 sequence is 19 residues long. Germline-derived CDR1 and CDR2 are KGHSH and LQKENI. V dropped 6 bases and J dropped 0; count of bases not matched to a gene: 17. The chain's CDR3 is CASSRQSPGQGETNYGYTF. CDR3 coding DNA: TGTGCCAGCTCCCGTCAATCCCCGGGACAGGGCGAGACTAACTATGGCTACACCTTC.

The chain employs TRBV30 and TRBJ1-5, with 7 bases matching TRBD1. The CDR3 sequence is 16 residues long. Per the germline V gene, CDR1 is GTSNPN and CDR2 is SVGIG (reference sequence). The trim removed 0 bases at V and 1 base at J, leaving 6 bases unmatched. CDR3 nucleotides: TGTGCCTGGAGTGTTCTCGGGACAGCCAGCAATCAGCCCCAGCATTTT. This codes for CAWSVLGTASNQPQHF.

In DNA form, the CDR3 reads TGCAGCGTTGGGGCAGGGGCTGACTATGGCTACACCTTC. Its protein product is CSVGAGADYGYTF. The chain carries TRBV29-1 and TRBJ1-2; TRBD1 might be the D (6 bases). This CDR3 contains 13 residues. Germline lookup yields CDR1 SQVTM and CDR2 ANQGSEA. Trimming removed 4 bases at V and 3 bases at J, with 12 bases between.